Listed below are T cell receptor beta chains from one sample, sequenced in a study of T cell responses to AZD1222 COVID-19 vaccine. This table comes from immunoSEQ multiplex PCR, and its TCRdb copy is limited to in-frame clones, with some not included. The table lists approximately 120,000 clones, about 89% of them singletons. Sequencing was performed on peripheral blood, taken on day 0 of AZD1222 vaccination. The receptor source for this set is an adult in good health. Each CDR3 is given without its conserved first and last residue.

V gene	J gene	CDR3 protein
TRBV6-4	TRBJ2-1	ASSDGGPRRF
TRBV4-2	TRBJ2-1	ASSQVGLAGGQYNEQF
TRBV4-1	TRBJ2-1	ASSHLTSGLPEQF
TRBV6-2/TRBV6-3	TRBJ1-1	ASSYSGWNTEAF
TRBV6-2/TRBV6-3	TRBJ2-3	ASSYSGSSGPDTQY
TRBV19	TRBJ2-7	ASSIRGPHRGEQY
TRBV5-1	TRBJ1-2	ASSPGQTGYT
TRBV29-1	TRBJ2-5	SVQLAGGGAQY
TRBV7-9	TRBJ2-3	ASSLTDTQY
TRBV2	TRBJ1-2	ASSDGRDYGYT
TRBV30	TRBJ2-6	AWSDRSGTLSGANVLT
TRBV19	TRBJ2-1	ASSAPTSGNEQF
TRBV5-1	TRBJ1-2	ASSLGAPANYGYT
TRBV6-6	TRBJ1-5	ASKQVEGRGQPQH
TRBV19	TRBJ2-1	ASPTEPCGDEQF
TRBV29-1	TRBJ1-2	SVEDSAANYGYT
TRBV7-8	TRBJ1-2	ASSPTGYYGYT